A selection of T cell receptor beta chains follows, all from one sample in a study of T cell repertoires in cytomegalovirus infection. The antigens for these receptors are not known. TCRdb ran MiXCR on the reads and lists one entry per CDR3 protein. The sample contains about half a million distinct CDR3 sequences, roughly a third of which appear only once. The sequencing here drew on cultured PBMCs, taken from culture after CMV antigen stimulation. These receptors all come from a human donor in good health (CMV status not recorded). Some clones in this sample may be carry-over from other donors' samples. The CDR3 runs from the conserved cysteine through the conserved F or W. The order of the fields is D gene, clone size, V gene, J gene, CDR3 protein, CDR3 DNA. A D gene is named only where the DNA matches it firmly. Where a row states a size, it is once, few, many or the class of an expanded clone; other rows omit it.

>TRBD2|-|TRBV19|TRBJ2-2
CASSPRGAGGTANTGELFF
TGTGCCAGTAGTCCCCGGGGAGCGGGAGGCACAGCGAACACCGGGGAGCTGTTTTTT
>-|many|TRBV7-2|TRBJ1-4
CASSLAGVEKLFF
TGTGCCAGCAGCTTAGCGGGGGTTGAAAAACTGTTTTTT
>TRBD2|-|TRBV12-3/TRBV12-4|TRBJ2-1
CASSLSSGSGHEQFF
TGTGCCAGCAGTTTATCTAGCGGGAGTGGACATGAGCAGTTCTTC
>-|-|TRBV6-8|TRBJ1-2
CASSYSSGGHYGYTF
TGTGCCAGCAGTTACTCGAGCGGAGGCCACTATGGCTACACCTTC
>-|-|TRBV10-3|TRBJ1-2
CAINEGGEANYGYTF
TGTGCCATCAACGAGGGCGGCGAAGCTAACTATGGCTACACCTTC
>-|-|TRBV20-1|TRBJ2-2
CRARGGRFNTGELFF
TGCAGAGCCAGGGGGGGGCGGTTCAACACCGGGGAGCTGTTTTTT
>TRBD2|-|TRBV7-2|TRBJ2-7
CASSFEAGGAYEQYF
TGTGCCAGCAGCTTCGAAGCGGGAGGAGCCTACGAGCAGTACTTC
>-|many|TRBV7-2|TRBJ2-2
CASSLSPSGLRTGELFF
TGTGCCAGCAGCCTTTCCCCTTCCGGGTTAAGAACCGGGGAGCTGTTTTTT
>-|-|TRBV6-2/TRBV6-3|TRBJ1-5
CASRTQGTDQPQHF
TGTGCCAGCAGGACACAGGGTACGGATCAGCCCCAGCATTTT
>-|-|TRBV20-1|TRBJ1-1
CSAGGDGGNTEAFF
TGCAGTGCTGGAGGAGACGGGGGGAACACTGAAGCTTTCTTT
>TRBD1|many|TRBV7-6|TRBJ1-2
CASSSYRGDGYTF
TGTGCCAGCAGCTCATACAGGGGGGATGGCTACACCTTC
>-|many|TRBV7-2|TRBJ2-3
CASSLRPPDTQYF
TGTGCCAGCAGCCTCCGTCCTCCAGATACGCAGTATTTT
>TRBD2|-|TRBV29-1|TRBJ2-7
CSVEREAGGEQYF
TGCAGCGTTGAGCGGGAGGCGGGCGGCGAGCAGTACTTC
>TRBD2|-|TRBV6-2/TRBV6-3|TRBJ2-1
CASSYGTRAEQFF
TGTGCCAGCAGTTACGGGACTAGGGCTGAGCAGTTCTTC
>-|-|TRBV6-5|TRBJ1-1
CASSYSGGTTDRAFF
TGTGCCAGCAGTTACTCGGGGGGGACGACCGACAGAGCTTTCTTT
>-|-|TRBV12-3/TRBV12-4|TRBJ1-2
CASTAEGSRGYTF
TGTGCCAGCACCGCAGAAGGGTCTCGGGGCTACACCTTC
>-|few|TRBV20-1|TRBJ1-6
CSARDLMGNNSPLHF
TGCAGTGCTAGAGATTTAATGGGGAACAATTCACCCCTCCACTTT
>TRBD1|-|TRBV30|TRBJ1-1
CAWSTQGSTEAFF
TGTGCCTGGAGTACACAGGGGAGCACTGAAGCTTTCTTT
>TRBD2|-|TRBV7-9|TRBJ2-3
CASSFGLAGGRGTDTQYF
TGTGCCAGCAGCTTCGGACTAGCGGGAGGAAGGGGCACAGATACGCAGTATTTT
>TRBD1|few|TRBV11-2|TRBJ1-1
CASRTGTGGFRGPEAFF
TGTGCCAGCAGGACCGGGACAGGGGGCTTTAGGGGCCCTGAAGCTTTCTTT
>-|many|TRBV7-2|TRBJ1-5
CASSLASRADSNQPQHF
TGTGCCAGCAGCTTAGCATCCAGGGCTGATAGCAATCAGCCCCAGCATTTT
>TRBD2|few|TRBV7-2|TRBJ2-3
CASSLLLAGGDSTDTQYF
TGTGCCAGCAGCCTCCTACTAGCGGGGGGGGATAGCACAGATACGCAGTATTTT
>-|-|TRBV7-9|TRBJ2-1
CASSSRTGWEQFF
TGTGCCAGCAGCTCCCGGACGGGGTGGGAGCAGTTCTTC
>-|-|TRBV27|TRBJ2-3
CASSLADLTDTQYF
TGTGCCAGCAGTTTAGCAGACCTCACAGATACGCAGTATTTT
>TRBD2|-|TRBV7-2|TRBJ2-1
CASSLTSGAPPYEQFF
TGTGCCAGCAGCTTGACTAGCGGGGCCCCCCCTTACGAGCAGTTCTTC
>TRBD2|few|TRBV27|TRBJ2-1
CASSFLGVAGGGGLYNEQFF
TGTGCCAGCAGTTTTCTCGGGGTAGCGGGAGGTGGGGGCCTCTACAATGAGCAGTTCTTC
>-|few|TRBV6-2/TRBV6-3|TRBJ1-1
CANSYRTEAFF
TGTGCCAACAGTTACCGGACAGAAGCTTTCTTT
>-|-|TRBV5-1|TRBJ2-1
CASSQGGQTYNEQFF
TGCGCCAGCAGCCAGGGTGGCCAAACCTACAATGAGCAGTTCTTC
>-|few|TRBV12-3/TRBV12-4|TRBJ2-2
CASTMTTLAGGELFF
TGTGCCAGCACCATGACAACCCTCGCGGGCGGGGAGCTGTTTTTT
>TRBD1|-|TRBV11-2|TRBJ1-4
CASSLLSGQGRKLFF
TGTGCCAGCAGCTTACTTTCGGGACAGGGCCGAAAACTGTTTTTT
>-|few|TRBV29-1|TRBJ1-4
CSVQQVDGEKLFF
TGCAGCGTCCAACAGGTGGATGGTGAAAAACTGTTTTTT
>-|many|TRBV7-2|TRBJ1-2
CASSDGPRDGKYGYTF
TGTGCCAGCAGCGACGGACCGCGGGACGGCAAATATGGCTACACCTTC